Presented here are 18 T cell receptor beta chains from one specimen sequenced in a study of CD8+CD57+ T cells in acquired aplastic anemia (dated by TCRdb to 2016 to 2018). Sequencing instrument: Illumina HiSeq 2000. Genomic DNA was used as template for profiling of TCR beta VDJ combinations and CDR3 sequences. In-frame beta chains were kept once TCRdb had trimmed the public reads at Q25 with fastp and called clones with MiXCR. Rows are combined by CDR3 protein, so each entry shows the most common genes and DNA. Within this sample are over 150,000 distinct CDR3 sequences, with 54% of them counted one time only. 16% of the sample rests with the top ten. Material for sequencing was sorted CD4+, CD8+, or CD8+CD57+ T cells (not recorded which) from PBMCs. The source is a human donor in good health, serving as a control.

The chain links TRBV19 to TRBJ2-6; D might be TRBD2 (5 bases). The V end lost 3 bases, the J end lost 0 bases, and 12 bases lay between the germline ends. Germline CDR1 is LNHDA and CDR2 is SQIVND (reference sequence). This CDR3 has 17 amino acids. In nucleotides, the CDR3 is TGTGCCAGTAGTATCGGGGTAGCTTACTCTGGGGCCAACGTCCTGACTTTC. Translated, it gives CASSIGVAYSGANVLTF.

This chain links TRBV20-1 with TRBJ2-3; 7 bases are a match to TRBD1. J gave up 1 base and V 3 bases, and 13 bases lay outside the gene matches. CDR1 is DFQATT, CDR2 SNEGSKA, per germline (reference sequence). This CDR3 comprises 17 residues. DNA of the CDR3: TGCAGTGCTAGGGATTTCCGGACAGGTTTCGGCACAGATACGCAGTATTTT. Amino acids: CSARDFRTGFGTDTQYF.

The chain uses TRBV9 and TRBJ2-7, with D tentatively TRBD1 or TRBD2 (5 bases each). Trimming took off 0 bases at V and 0 bases at J, with 16 bases between the two ends. Germline V gene data show CDR1 as SGDLS and CDR2 as YYNGEE. The CDR3 has 17 amino acids. The DNA of the CDR3 is TGTGCCAGCAGCGTAGTAGCCGGGACCGCGAGCTCCTACGAGCAGTACTTC. Protein sequence: CASSVVAGTASSYEQYF. The variable domain in full, with the rest retrieved from reference TRBV9 and TRBJ2-7, is DSGVTQTPKHLITATGQRVTLRCSPRSGDLSVYWYQQSLDQGLQFLIQYYNGEERAKGNILERFSAQQFPDLHSELNLSSLELGDSALYFCASSVVAGTASSYEQYFGPGTRLTVT.

Note on this clonotype: The conserved phenylalanine or tryptophan is not found at the CDR3 terminus, so this likely reflects a read error. The chain combines TRBV6-6 with TRBJ2-5, with 13 bases fitting TRBD2. From germline, CDR1 is MNHNY and CDR2 SVGAGI (reference sequence). The CDR3 contains 13 residues. The CDR3 here is CVSRLAGGETQYL. The CDR3, as DNA: TGTGTCAGCAGACTAGCGGGGGGAGAGACCCAGTACCTC.

This clonotype occurred once. The J gene is TRBJ1-1, the V gene TRBV10-2; D perhaps matches TRBD1 (5 bases). The CDR3 totals 16 residues. CDR1 and CDR2 from the germline V gene are WSHSY and SAAADI. V shed 7 bases and J shed 4 bases, with 22 bases lying between them. For the CDR3, the DNA is TGCGCCAGCAACGCCGGGGAGGGCTCAGGGATCACTGAAGCTTTCTTT. Translation: CASNAGEGSGITEAFF.

The chain links TRBV19 to TRBJ2-7, with 14 bases lining up with TRBD2. CDR1 LNHDA and CDR2 SQIVND come from the germline V gene (reference sequence). V shed 4 bases, J shed 5 bases, and the junction held 7 bases outside the gene matches. The length of the CDR3 is 16 residues. The CDR3 protein is CASSKGLAGAAHEQYF. The DNA for the CDR3 is TGTGCCAGTAGTAAGGGACTAGCGGGAGCAGCCCACGAGCAGTACTTC.

This clonotype came up many times. The V call is TRBV4-1, the J call TRBJ1-3; no definite D call. Trimming cost V 0 bases and J 4 bases, with 13 bases left between them. From germline, CDR1 is MGHRA and CDR2 YSYEKL. The length of the CDR3 is 16 residues. DNA for the CDR3: TGCGCCAGCAGCCAAGACGGAAGCGGGAGAGGAAACACCATATATTTT. Amino acids: CASSQDGSGRGNTIYF.

CDR3 sequence reads: CAISPSFSGGGEYSNQPQHF. The CDR3, as DNA: TGTGCCATCAGCCCGAGCTTTAGCGGGGGGGGCGAATATAGCAATCAGCCCCAGCATTTT. The rearrangement links TRBV10-3 to TRBJ1-5, with D perhaps TRBD1 (6 bases). The CDR3 runs 20 residues. V dropped 6 bases and J dropped 0 bases, with 27 bases sitting between them. Germline CDR1 ENHRY, CDR2 SYGVKD.

The genes are TRBV20-1 and TRBJ2-5; 10 nucleotides align to TRBD2. From germline, CDR1 is DFQATT and CDR2 SNEGSKA (reference sequence). The CDR3 covers 14 residues. The V gene end was trimmed by 1 base and the J gene end by 1 base; junction bases not matched to a gene: 0. CDR3 nucleotides: TGCAGTGCTAGAGGGACTAGCGGCCAAGAGACCCAGTACTTC. Protein product: CSARGTSGQETQYF.

There are many counts of this clonotype. An end of the junction does not agree with germline; a read error may underlie this. The chain combines TRBV29-1 with TRBJ2-7; the match to TRBD1 covers 11 bases. CDR3 length equals 12 residues. The germline gives CDR1 SQVTM, CDR2 ANQGSEA. In DNA form, the CDR3 reads TGCAGCGTCCAGGCCGGGACAGGGGGGAGAGACTTC. Translation gives CSVQAGTGGRDF.

The gene calls are TRBV9 and TRBJ2-6, with D tentatively TRBD1 (5 bases). The V end lost 4 bases, the J end lost 0 bases, and 17 bases lay between the germline ends. The V gene's germline CDR1 is SGDLS and CDR2 YYNGEE. The CDR3 has 18 residues. The CDR3 DNA reads as TGTGCCAGCAGCTTAGGGCAGGGCCAACTCTCTGGGGCCAACGTCCTGACTTTC. Translated, it gives CASSLGQGQLSGANVLTF.

This clonotype was seen a handful of times. The chain uses TRBV20-1 and TRBJ1-2; TRBD1 aligns across 7 bases. The ends lost 1 base at V and 4 bases at J; junction bases unmatched: 15. The V gene's germline CDR1 is DFQATT and CDR2 SNEGSKA (reference sequence). This CDR3 is 17 amino acids long. The CDR3 here is CSARGGQSGAGSYGYTF. In nucleotides, the CDR3 is TGCAGTGCTAGAGGGGGACAGTCCGGGGCAGGGTCCTATGGCTACACCTTC.

The V call is TRBV24-1, the J call TRBJ1-2; 10 nucleotides align to TRBD1. Unmatched junction bases numbered 2, after V lost 4 bases and J lost 4 bases. The CDR3 extends over 14 amino acids. CDR1 and CDR2 (germline): KGHDR, SFDVKD. CDR3 sequence (DNA): TGTGCCACCAGTGACGGGACAGGGGCCTATGGCTACACCTTC. This codes for CATSDGTGAYGYTF.

Many counts were recorded for this clonotype. The chain combines TRBV14 with TRBJ1-1, with D unclear. The length of the CDR3 is 12 residues. Looked up from germline, CDR1 is SGHDN and CDR2 is FVKESK. Between the trimmed V and J ends, which lost 4 bases and 0 bases, there was a span of 3 bases. Here the CDR3 DNA reads TGTGCCAGCAGCCGTCTGAACACTGAAGCTTTCTTT. Translating gives CASSRLNTEAFF.

CDR3 nucleotides: TGTGCCACCAGTGACCCAGGGGGCGGTGGTCAGCCCCAGCATTTT. Translation: CATSDPGGGGQPQHF. The rearrangement links TRBV24-1 to TRBJ1-5; 8 bases line up with TRBD1. CDR1 and CDR2 from the germline V gene are KGHDR and SFDVKD. V gave up 4 bases and J gave up 6 bases; unmatched junction bases: 7. CDR3 size: 15 residues.

Comment on this clonotype: The junction does not match germline at one end; this may be a read error. The chain has TRBV20-1 and TRBJ1-5; no firm D call. The CDR3 consists of 14 residues. Germline CDR1 and CDR2: DFQATT and SNEGSKA (reference sequence). The DNA of the CDR3 is TGCTGTGCTACCAGAGACTGGGGCAATCAGCCCCAGCATTTT. This sequence encodes CCATRDWGNQPQHF.

This clonotype was detected ten times or more. The V gene is TRBV10-3, the J gene TRBJ1-5; D perhaps matches TRBD1 (5 bases). With 6 bases removed from V and 3 bases from J, the gap between germline ends came to 6 bases. CDR1 ENHRY and CDR2 SYGVKD come from the germline V gene. This CDR3 is built from 12 residues. The CDR3 nucleotides are TGTGCCATCAGAGGGGACAATCAGCCCCAGCATTTT. This codes for CAIRGDNQPQHF.

The genes are TRBV7-8 and TRBJ2-7, with 7 nucleotides matching TRBD1. The CDR3 runs 13 residues. V lost 7 bases, J lost 4 bases, and 7 bases stayed unmatched. The germline V gene encodes CDR1 SGHVS and CDR2 FQNEAQ. CDR3 sequence (DNA): TGTGCCAGCACCCCGGGACAGAGATACGAGCAGTACTTC. As protein: CASTPGQRYEQYF.